Reported below is one TCR beta chain. Its target is not known. The data were obtained in a study of beta chain features in type 1 diabetes. The study's findings and limits: In every one of the four CD4+ subsets, TCRB CDR3s were moderately but significantly shorter in Type 1 diabetes patients.

Since all of the isolated RNA was reverse transcribed, expressed TCRB transcripts were what got sequenced. Clones were read by immunoSEQ multiplex PCR, and TCRdb kept only the in-frame ones, dropping some. The sample lists hundreds of thousands of clones, 13% occurring once. The V gene's germline CDR1 is LNHDA and CDR2 SQIVND (reference sequence). The CDR3 consists of 15 residues. The V segment lost 9 bases and the J segment 8 bases; nucleotides outside the gene matches: 13. Sequencing was carried out using naive CD4+ T cells from blood. The TCR comes from a man aged 18-30 years with type 1 diabetes. The V call is TRBV19, the J call TRBJ1-5; 10 nucleotides agree with TRBD1. DNA of the CDR3: TGTGCCAGCGGACAGGGGGGCGAATTAGTGGAGCCCCAGCATTTT. As protein: CASGQGGELVEPQHF.